One and the same sample provided the 13 T cell receptor beta chains below, sequenced in a study of shared clonotypes between healthy human individuals. Here immunoSEQ multiplex PCR was the method, and the copy in TCRdb shows in-frame clones only, minus some. The sample carries about 560,000 clones, roughly four fifths recorded once. Sample: PBMCs. These TCRs come from a woman between 40 and 50 years old in good health. Some clones in this sample may be carry-over from other donors' samples.

Concerning this clone: Other DNA sequences from this sample encode an identical CDR3 as well. The chain has TRBV28 and TRBJ2-5; D not certain. This CDR3 spans 13 amino acids. Between the trimmed V and J ends, which lost 3 bases and 0 bases, there was a span of 5 bases. The V gene's germline CDR1 is MDHEN and CDR2 SYDVKM. The CDR3 region is CASSFGYQETQYF. CDR3 sequence (DNA): TGTGCCAGCAGTTTCGGGTACCAAGAGACCCAGTACTTC.

V gene TRBV5-1 combines with J gene TRBJ2-7, with D uncertain. With 4 bases removed from V and 1 base from J, the gap between germline ends came to 15 bases. The CDR3 has 15 amino acids. Germline V gene sequence: CDR1 SGHRS, CDR2 YFSETQ. The DNA for the CDR3 is TGCGCCAGCAGCGCGGATCCACAGAGTTCCTACGAGCAGTACTTC. Encoded protein: CASSADPQSSYEQYF.

This chain uses TRBV20-1 with TRBJ1-3; D call uncertain. The germline gives CDR1 DFQATT, CDR2 SNEGSKA (reference sequence). CDR3 length: 11 amino acids. The V gene lost 4 bases and the J gene lost 9 bases, with 10 bases spanning the gap. Here the CDR3 reads CSATNSITIYF. The CDR3 DNA reads TGCAGTGCTACTAATAGTATCACCATATATTTT.

At least ten counts were recorded for this clone. Compared with germline, one end of the junction differs, possibly owing to a read error. Additional DNA sequences in this sample encode the identical CDR3. J is TRBJ1-2 and V is TRBV29-1; no clear D gene. The CDR3 is made up of 10 amino acids. CDR1 SQVTM and CDR2 ANQGSEA come from the germline V gene. The CDR3 DNA reads as TGCAGCTTGTCGAGGGATGGCTATACCTTC. It translates to CSLSRDGYTF.

The genes are TRBV6-4 and TRBJ1-1; no clear D gene. The germline V gene has CDR1 MRHNA and CDR2 SNTAGT. The CDR3 length is 13 residues. Trimming shortened V by 3 bases and J by 5 bases, and 10 bases separated the two germline ends. CDR3 in amino acids: CASSELQGTEAFF. The DNA for the CDR3 is TGTGCCAGCAGTGAACTCCAAGGGACTGAAGCTTTCTTT.

This chain connects TRBV4-1 to TRBJ2-2; 14 bases are shared with TRBD2. This CDR3 has 18 residues. V dropped 1 base and J dropped 4; count of bases not matched to a gene: 5. From germline, CDR1 is MGHRA and CDR2 YSYEKL. The CDR3 nucleotides are TGCGCCAGCAGCCAAGGACTAGCGGGAGGGCCGGGCACCGGGGAGCTGTTTTTT. As protein: CASSQGLAGGPGTGELFF.

Concerning this clone itself: Different DNA sequences within this sample yield the same CDR3. This chain connects TRBV6-5 to TRBJ1-5; no firm D call. This CDR3 contains 12 residues. CDR1 is MNHEY and CDR2 is SVGAGI in the germline V gene. With 0 bases removed from V and 7 bases from J, the gap between germline ends came to 4 bases. For the CDR3, the DNA is TGTGCCAGCAGTTACTCGGGGCAGCCCCAGCATTTT. Translation gives CASSYSGQPQHF.

V usage is TRBV6-5 and J usage is TRBJ2-2; 9 bases line up with TRBD2. There are 15 residues in the CDR3. V gave up 0 bases and J gave up 9 bases; unmatched junction bases: 5. CDR1 MNHEY and CDR2 SVGAGI come from the germline V gene. In nucleotides, the CDR3 is TGTGCCAGCAGTTACTCGAGTAGCGGGAGTAGGGAGCTGTTTTTT. This encodes CASSYSSSGSRELFF.

The chain combines TRBV10-1 with TRBJ2-5; the D is unclear. This CDR3 has 16 residues. V lost 3 bases and J 1 base, leaving 15 bases between the germline ends. Germline values: CDR1 WNHNN, CDR2 SYGVQD (reference sequence). In nucleotides, the CDR3 is TGCGCCAGCAGTGACACCGGGTCCGCTCGCCAAGAGACCCAGTACTTC. As protein: CASSDTGSARQETQYF.

V gene TRBV7-9 combines with J gene TRBJ2-2; 9 bases line up with TRBD1. Germline assignment: CDR1 SEHNR and CDR2 FQNEAQ (reference sequence). J lost 2 bases, V lost 5 bases, and 9 bases had no gene match. This CDR3 contains 17 residues. This CDR3 reads CASSLTGTGTNTGELFF. CDR3 DNA sequence: TGTGCCAGCAGCCTAACCGGGACAGGGACTAACACCGGGGAGCTGTTTTTT. Full variable domain (remainder filled in from reference TRBV7-9 and TRBJ2-2): DTGVSQNPRHKITKRGQNVTFRCDPISEHNRLYWYRQTLGQGPEFLTYFQNEAQLEKSRLLSDRFSAERPKGSFSTLEIQRTEQGDSAMYLCASSLTGTGTNTGELFFGEGSRLTVL.

The gene calls are TRBV6-6 and TRBJ1-1; a possible D gene is TRBD1 (5 bases). The CDR3 spans 16 residues. The germline gives CDR1 MNHNY, CDR2 SVGAGI (reference sequence). V was clipped by 6 bases and J by 2 bases, with 19 bases between them. The CDR3 region is CASSSGGALLNTEAFF. CDR3 coding DNA: TGTGCCAGCAGCTCAGGTGGGGCCCTCCTCAACACTGAAGCTTTCTTT.

This clone appeared a few times. A far larger clone is one nucleotide away, so this likely arose from a read error. Within the sample, other DNA sequences also encode this same CDR3. The chain uses TRBV19 and TRBJ1-5; maybe TRBD1 (6 bases). Per the germline V gene, CDR1 is LNHDA and CDR2 is SQIVND (reference sequence). Trimming took off 9 bases at V and 2 bases at J, with 11 bases between the two ends. The CDR3 is 13 amino acids. The CDR3 sequence is CASTGQRNQPQHF. In DNA form, the CDR3 reads TGTGCCAGCACAGGGCAGCGCAATCAGCCCCAGCATTTT.

The genes are TRBV6-1 and TRBJ2-1; 11 bases align to TRBD2. There are 16 residues in the CDR3. The germline V gene has CDR1 MNHNS and CDR2 SASEGT. The V gene end was trimmed by 8 bases and the J gene end by 8 bases; junction bases not matched to a gene: 14. The CDR3 DNA sequence: TGTGCCAGCGGTGGTGCGGCTAGCGGGAGGTGGTATGAGCAGTTCTTC. Amino acids: CASGGAASGRWYEQFF.